The 14 T cell receptor beta chains given below trace back to one sample, sequenced in a study of blood T cell repertoires in COVID-19 (dated by TCRdb to between 2020 and 2021). Library preparation employed the immunoSEQ multiplex PCR assay. Imported from immuneACCESS, the table was reduced by TCRdb to in-frame sequences with V and J called. These copies leave out some clones; in studies compared against another copy, an unresolved V gene accounts for under half, and the cause of the remainder is not known. Recorded for this sample are around 400,000 clones; more than 75% of them occurred a single time. The ten largest clones represent more than 9% of the sample. The sample consisted of peripheral blood. The receptors originated from a woman in her twenties or thirties with COVID-19, enrolled during active disease.

The chain couples TRBV10-3 to TRBJ2-1, with no clear D. Trimming took 0 bases from V and 3 from J, leaving 3 bases between them. This CDR3 is built from 13 residues. The V gene's germline CDR1 is ENHRY and CDR2 SYGVKD. The CDR3 is CAISESSYNEQFF. CDR3 coding DNA: TGTGCCATCAGTGAGTCGAGCTACAATGAGCAGTTCTTC.

The rearrangement links TRBV19 to TRBJ2-6; D ambiguous. The CDR3 extends over 15 amino acids. V gave up 6 bases and J gave up 2 bases, with 11 bases separating them. CDR1 is LNHDA and CDR2 is SQIVND in the germline V gene (reference sequence). CDR3: CASRIGVAGANVLTF. The CDR3 coding sequence is TGTGCCAGTAGAATCGGAGTTGCTGGGGCCAACGTCCTGACTTTC.

The rearrangement links TRBV28 to TRBJ1-2; 10 nucleotides match TRBD1. After removal of 7 bases from V and 5 bases from J, the junction contained 4 bases not matched to a gene. Germline values: CDR1 MDHEN, CDR2 SYDVKM. The CDR3 spans 13 residues. The chain's CDR3 is CASIPGQGYGYTF. As DNA, the CDR3 is TGTGCCAGCATTCCGGGACAGGGGTATGGCTACACCTTC.

The chain joins TRBV9 to TRBJ2-1, with 10 bases fitting TRBD2. V gave up 3 bases and J gave up 4 bases; unmatched junction bases: 4. The CDR3 length is 15 residues. The germline CDR1 and CDR2 sequences are SGDLS and YYNGEE. CDR3 sequence: CASSGSGRAYNEQFF. The CDR3 nucleotides are TGTGCCAGCAGCGGAAGCGGGAGGGCTTACAATGAGCAGTTCTTC.

The V call is TRBV19, the J call TRBJ1-1; no definite D call. The CDR3 consists of 17 residues. Germline values: CDR1 LNHDA, CDR2 SQIVND (reference sequence). With 3 bases removed from V and 0 bases from J, the gap between germline ends came to 17 bases. The CDR3 loop is CASSMMRRAGMNTEAFF. CDR3 in DNA: TGTGCCAGTAGTATGATGAGACGGGCGGGTATGAACACTGAAGCTTTCTTT.

This sequence joins TRBV7-9 and TRBJ2-7, with 7 bases aligning to TRBD2. Germline V gives CDR1 SEHNR, CDR2 FQNEAQ (reference sequence). The CDR3 extends over 14 amino acids. J gave up 6 bases and V 2 bases, and 7 bases lay outside the gene matches. In DNA form, the CDR3 reads TGTGCCAGCAGCTTATCAGCGGGGCCCGGCGAGCAGTACTTC. Amino acid sequence: CASSLSAGPGEQYF.

The chain uses TRBV23-1 and TRBJ1-2; TRBD1 agrees at 7 bases. TRBV23-1 is marked as an open reading frame, function uncertain. Germline trimming cut 3 bases from V and 4 bases from J; bases unmatched to any gene: 14. The CDR3 length is 17 residues. CDR3 residues: CASSHRRADREVYGYTF. CDR3 in DNA: TGCGCCAGCAGTCACCGACGGGCCGACAGGGAGGTCTATGGCTACACCTTC.

This chain connects TRBV5-5 to TRBJ2-7; no definite D call. The V end was cut by 0 bases, the J end by 3 bases, with 4 bases between. CDR1 SGHKS and CDR2 YYEKEE come from the germline V gene (reference sequence). The CDR3 is made up of 12 amino acids. CDR3 in DNA: TGTGCCAGCAGCTTGGGCGGCTACGAGCAGTACTTC. Its translation: CASSLGGYEQYF.

The chain carries TRBV4-1 and TRBJ2-5; 11 nucleotides align to TRBD2. The CDR3 sequence is 17 residues long. In germline, CDR1 is MGHRA, CDR2 YSYEKL. The junction had 7 bases not matched to a gene; V was cut back by 0 bases and J by 4 bases. CDR3 coding DNA: TGCGCCAGCAGCCAAGAACATAGCGGGAGGGCCCTAGAGACCCAGTACTTC. It specifies CASSQEHSGRALETQYF.

The rearrangement joins TRBV11-2 to TRBJ2-7, with a possible D match to TRBD2 (5 bases). V dropped 6 bases and J dropped 2 bases, with 14 bases sitting between them. The CDR3 has 14 amino acids. Germline assignment: CDR1 SGHAT and CDR2 FQNNGV. The CDR3 region has the DNA TGTGCCAGCAGGGGAGTCTGGAGGCCCTACGAGCAGTACTTC. This gives the protein CASRGVWRPYEQYF.

In DNA, the CDR3 is TGTGCCAGCAGCACCCTAGCCCCACACACTAATGAGCAGTTCTTC. This codes for CASSTLAPHTNEQFF. The genes are TRBV5-4 and TRBJ2-1; D might be TRBD2 (5 bases). CDR3 size: 15 residues. CDR1 and CDR2 (germline): SGHNT, YYREEE (reference sequence). V was shortened by 4 bases and J by 7 bases, with 18 bases between the two germline ends.

This chain uses TRBV14 with TRBJ1-2; D is uncertain. This CDR3 spans 13 amino acids. Germline values: CDR1 SGHDN, CDR2 FVKESK. V shed 0 bases and J shed 5 bases, with 7 bases lying between them. CDR3 in amino acids: CASSQDLMYGYTF. The CDR3 region has the DNA TGTGCCAGCAGCCAAGATTTAATGTATGGCTACACCTTC.

The chain links TRBV19 to TRBJ1-1; 8 positions agree with TRBD1. J gave up 1 base and V 5 bases, and 3 bases lay outside the gene matches. The CDR3 is 14 amino acids. The germline V gene has CDR1 LNHDA and CDR2 SQIVND (reference sequence). CDR3 nucleotide sequence: TGTGCCAGTAGTCGGCAGGGGGCGAACACTGAAGCTTTCTTT. It encodes CASSRQGANTEAFF.

V and J are TRBV28 and TRBJ1-1; D is uncertain. The ends were cut back, 2 bases at V and 1 base at J, with 11 bases in the middle. The length of the CDR3 is 15 residues. Germline lookup yields CDR1 MDHEN and CDR2 SYDVKM. CDR3 residues: CASSLVRQWNTEAFF. DNA for the CDR3: TGTGCCAGCAGTTTAGTTCGTCAGTGGAACACTGAAGCTTTCTTT.